This T cell receptor beta chain derives from a study of control samples from healthy donors and cancer patients (TCRdb year 2020). Reading from cysteine to phenylalanine, the CDR3 counts 16 amino acids. Of all the DNA, just the CDR3 is kept, 48 bases in frame from base 1. The germline V gene supplies CDR1 SGHTA and CDR2 FQGNSA. V is reduced by 1 base and J by 0 bases, leaving a spacing of 12 bases between them. Libraries were constructed by the immunoSEQ multiplex PCR assay. Entries here come from immuneACCESS through TCRdb and include only in-frame sequences with V and J called. Some clones fail to appear in such tables; in the studies checked, an unresolved V gene covers under half of the shortfall, and the cause of the remainder is unknown. The sample includes 350,000 to 450,000 clones, with roughly 90% observed a single time. More than 6% of the sample belongs to the ten largest clones. On this clone: Its antigen is currently not known. Base qualities are not at hand, and no much larger clone is one base apart.

The rearrangement joined TRBV7-2 to TRBJ1-1; the D gene assignment is ambiguous. The origin of this receptor is a man aged 35 to 55 with head and neck cancer. The specimen was PBMCs. The DNA sequence is TGTGCCAGCAGCTTAGTGTTTGGGAGCATGAACACTGAAGCTTTCTTT. This sequence encodes CASSLVFGSMNTEAFF.